The 19 T cell receptor beta chains below all came from one sample that was sequenced in a study of T cells in Graves' hyperthyroidism and ophthalmopathy (dated by TCRdb to between 2019 and 2020). The library came from multiplex PCR. For sequencing, an Illumina HiSeq 2000 was employed. Amplification of TCR beta CDR3 regions was carried out from RNA transcripts. The first round of RT-PCR for the TCR CDR3 was performed with the HTBI primer set and the Qiagen OneStep RT-PCR kit. Starting from the raw public reads, TCRdb applied fastp trimming at Q25, assembled clones with MiXCR and retained in-frame beta chains. Identical CDR3 proteins give one entry, which carries the most common genes and DNA. A total of roughly 420,000 distinct CDR3 sequences appear in this sample, roughly 13% of them only once. 5% to 6% of the sample is in the top ten clones. Sequenced: blood. The receptor source for this set is a woman aged 18-29 years with Graves' hyperthyroidism.

V usage is TRBV4-1 and J usage is TRBJ1-3, with 7 bases fitting TRBD1. Germline values: CDR1 MGHRA, CDR2 YSYEKL. The J segment lost 5 bases and the V segment lost 3 bases, leaving 10 bases of the junction unmatched. This CDR3 comprises 16 residues. CDR3 residues: CASSHLNRGLRNTIYF. CDR3 in DNA: TGCGCCAGCAGCCACCTAAACAGGGGACTGCGAAACACCATATATTTT.

This clonotype was found many times. The rearrangement links TRBV10-1 to TRBJ2-5, with D tentatively TRBD1 (6 bases). Germline values: CDR1 WNHNN, CDR2 SYGVQD (reference sequence). Trimming left V 6 bases short and J 5 bases short, with 16 bases between. This CDR3 has 14 amino acids. CDR3 bases: TGCGCCAGCAGCGCCGGGACAATCTCGGAGACCCAGTACTTC. Translated: CASSAGTISETQYF.

This clonotype was seen many times. V gene TRBV30 combines with J gene TRBJ1-5; 9 nucleotides align to TRBD1. CDR3 size: 17 residues. The junction had 13 bases not matched to a gene; V was cut back by 3 bases and J by 4 bases. Germline V lookup: CDR1 GTSNPN, CDR2 SVGIG (reference sequence). This chain's CDR3 is CAWSEGGGQGFNQPQHF. The CDR3 DNA sequence: TGTGCCTGGAGCGAGGGGGGGGGACAGGGCTTTAATCAGCCCCAGCATTTT. The complete variable domain, with remaining parts taken from reference TRBV30 and TRBJ1-5, reads SQTIHQWPATLVQPVGSPLSLECTVEGTSNPNLYWYRQAAGRGLQLLFYSVGIGQISSEVPQNLSASRPQDRQFILSSKKLLLSDSGFYLCAWSEGGGQGFNQPQHFGDGTRLSIL.

This clonotype was counted at least ten times. V gene TRBV6-1 combines with J gene TRBJ2-5, with no clear D. This CDR3 comprises 13 residues. V lost 7 bases to trimming and J lost 4 bases, with 13 bases between them. Looked up from germline, CDR1 is MNHNS and CDR2 is SASEGT. For the CDR3, the DNA is TGTGCCAGCACCTGGTCGGATCGAGAGACCCAGTACTTC. Translating gives CASTWSDRETQYF.

This clonotype was seen many times. This sequence joins TRBV7-9 and TRBJ1-4; 7 bases match TRBD1. The CDR3 is 15 amino acids. CDR1 is SEHNR and CDR2 is FQNEAQ in the germline V gene (reference sequence). The V and J ends lost 8 bases and 0 bases, in that order; junction bases with no gene match: 6. In DNA form, the CDR3 reads TGTGCCAGCGGGGACAGACAACCAACTAATGAAAAACTGTTTTTT. It specifies CASGDRQPTNEKLFF. Combining the CDR3 with reference TRBV7-9 and TRBJ1-4 gives the whole variable domain DTGVSQNPRHKITKRGQNVTFRCDPISEHNRLYWYRQTLGQGPEFLTYFQNEAQLEKSRLLSDRFSAERPKGSFSTLEIQRTEQGDSAMYLCASGDRQPTNEKLFFGSGTQLSVL.

This clonotype was counted ten times or more. The chain has TRBV12-3 or TRBV12-4 and TRBJ2-4, with D possibly TRBD2 on 6 matching bases. V lost 5 bases and J 1 base, leaving 12 bases between the germline ends. This CDR3 has 15 residues. The CDR3 sequence is CASSIGGSAKNIQYF. The CDR3 DNA is TGTGCCAGCAGTATTGGAGGGTCCGCCAAAAACATTCAGTACTTC.

Details on this clonotype: At one boundary the junction diverges from the germline segment, which might be a read error. The genes are TRBV11-2 and TRBJ2-7, with TRBD2 matching over 12 bases. Germline V gene lookup returns CDR1 SGHAT and CDR2 FQNNGV. The CDR3 length is 19 residues. DNA of the CDR3: TGTGCCAGCACCCAACCGGGACTAGCGGGTCACAATCGGGACTACGAGCAGCACTTC. Translated: CASTQPGLAGHNRDYEQHF.

The rearrangement joins TRBV5-8 to TRBJ1-2; tentatively, D is TRBD1 (5 bases). The CDR3 loop spans 14 amino acids. Germline CDR1 SGHTS, CDR2 YDEGEE. Trimming stripped 1 base from V and 2 bases from J, with 9 bases between. The CDR3 sequence is CASSLTGENYGYTF. The CDR3 bases are TGTGCCAGCAGCTTGACAGGTGAAAACTATGGCTACACCTTC.

This chain uses TRBV18 with TRBJ2-2, with TRBD2 identical over 11 bases. V dropped 5 bases and J dropped 4; count of bases not matched to a gene: 6. The CDR3 is made up of 16 amino acids. Per germline, CDR1 KGHSH and CDR2 LQKENI. The DNA of the CDR3 is TGTGCCAGCTCAGCCGGACTAGCGGGCCCCACCGGGGAGCTGTTTTTT. This sequence encodes CASSAGLAGPTGELFF.

This clonotype was counted many times. The chain is built from TRBV27 and TRBJ2-3, with 7 bases identical to TRBD2. V shed 3 bases and J 3 bases; nucleotides not matched to a gene: 9. The V gene's germline CDR1 is MNHEY and CDR2 SMNVEV (reference sequence). The CDR3 is made up of 16 amino acids. CDR3 sequence reads: CASSLTPGGGTDTQYF. In nucleotides, the CDR3 is TGTGCCAGCAGTTTGACCCCCGGCGGGGGTACAGATACGCAGTATTTT.

This clonotype was seen at least ten times. The chain joins TRBV6-4 to TRBJ2-7; TRBD1 aligns across 9 bases. The CDR3 runs 17 residues. CDR1 and CDR2 (germline): MRHNA, SNTAGT. V was clipped by 0 bases and J by 2 bases; unmatched bases: 8. The CDR3 region is CASSDSRPGQGPYEQYF. In nucleotides, the CDR3 is TGTGCCAGCAGTGACTCAAGACCGGGACAGGGACCCTACGAGCAGTACTTC.

This clonotype was detected ten times or more. The chain employs TRBV20-1 and TRBJ1-1; D is ambiguous. Trimming shortened V by 1 base and J by 2 bases, and 8 bases separated the two germline ends. From germline, CDR1 is DFQATT and CDR2 SNEGSKA (reference sequence). This CDR3 has 13 residues. The CDR3 DNA is TGCAGTGCTAGAGTTTCAGTAAACACTGAAGCTTTCTTT. Encoded protein: CSARVSVNTEAFF.

This clonotype was observed a few times. The chain employs TRBV27 and TRBJ1-1; 9 positions agree with TRBD1. J gave up 3 bases and V 2 bases, and 7 bases lay outside the gene matches. This CDR3 comprises 16 residues. Germline V gene lookup returns CDR1 MNHEY and CDR2 SMNVEV (reference sequence). In nucleotides, the CDR3 is TGTGCCAGCAGTTTAAATTCCCGGACAGGGGACACTGAAGCTTTCTTT. Translation gives CASSLNSRTGDTEAFF.

This clonotype was detected many times. The CDR3 region has the DNA TGCAGTGCTAGGGGACAGGGGGACTATGGCTACACCTTC. Translation gives CSARGQGDYGYTF. The chain employs TRBV20-1 and TRBJ1-2; 11 nucleotides line up with TRBD1. Trimming cost V 3 bases and J 3 bases; bases outside gene matches: 0. The CDR3 extends over 13 amino acids. Germline values: CDR1 DFQATT, CDR2 SNEGSKA (reference sequence).

This clonotype was detected many times. The chain employs TRBV30 and TRBJ2-3; 14 bases align to TRBD2. V gave up 3 bases and J gave up 4 bases; unmatched junction bases: 3. This CDR3 comprises 15 residues. Germline V gene data show CDR1 as GTSNPN and CDR2 as SVGIG (reference sequence). This chain's CDR3 is CAWSSGLAGADTQYF. CDR3 bases: TGTGCCTGGAGCTCGGGACTAGCGGGAGCAGATACGCAGTATTTT.

This clonotype came up many times. The chain uses TRBV3-1 and TRBJ2-7; 9 bases align to TRBD1. The J segment lost 3 bases and the V segment lost 4 bases, leaving 7 bases of the junction unmatched. This CDR3 has 15 residues. CDR1 is LGHDT, CDR2 YNNKEL, per germline (reference sequence). The DNA of the CDR3 is TGTGCCAGCAGCCGGGGACAGGGAATAAACTACGAGCAGTACTTC. Its protein is CASSRGQGINYEQYF.

This clonotype was counted between two and nine times. The rearrangement links TRBV20-1 to TRBJ1-6; D gene uncertain. The CDR3 is made up of 13 amino acids. V lost 3 bases and J lost 1, with 4 bases in between. Germline values: CDR1 DFQATT, CDR2 SNEGSKA (reference sequence). CDR3: CSARGSYNSPLHF. The CDR3 DNA follows: TGCAGTGCTAGGGGTTCCTATAATTCACCCCTCCACTTT.

This clonotype was counted ten times or more. V is TRBV6-5 and J is TRBJ2-1; D ambiguous. Trimming took off 0 bases at V and 4 bases at J, with 10 bases between the two ends. The CDR3 has 15 amino acids. Germline loops: CDR1 MNHEY, CDR2 SVGAGI. CDR3 amino acids: CASSYSNYEYNEQFF. For the CDR3, the DNA is TGTGCCAGCAGTTACTCGAATTACGAGTACAATGAGCAGTTCTTC.

The chain has TRBV12-3 or TRBV12-4 and TRBJ1-5, with TRBD1 matching 9 bases. This CDR3 has 15 residues. With 5 bases clipped from V and 6 bases from J, the junction kept 8 bases outside the gene matches. The CDR3 loop is CASSQQGAIAQPQHF. Here the CDR3 DNA reads TGTGCCAGCAGTCAACAGGGGGCAATAGCTCAGCCCCAGCATTTT.